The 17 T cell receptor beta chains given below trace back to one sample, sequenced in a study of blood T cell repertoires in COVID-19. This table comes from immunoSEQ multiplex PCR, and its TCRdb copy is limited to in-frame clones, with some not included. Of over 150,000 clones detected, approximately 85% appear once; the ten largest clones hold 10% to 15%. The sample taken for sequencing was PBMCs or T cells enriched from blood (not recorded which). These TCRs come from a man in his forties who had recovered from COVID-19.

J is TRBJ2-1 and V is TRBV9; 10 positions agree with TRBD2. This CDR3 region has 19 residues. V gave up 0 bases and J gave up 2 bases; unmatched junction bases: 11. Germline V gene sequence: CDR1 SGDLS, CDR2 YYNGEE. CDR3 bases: TGTGCCAGCAGCGTAGTTGGAACTAGCGGGGTGGGACCCTACAATGAGCAGTTCTTC. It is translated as CASSVVGTSGVGPYNEQFF.

The CDR3 here is CASRQGSGNTIYF. DNA for the CDR3: TGTGCCAGCAGACAGGGTTCTGGAAACACCATATATTTT. The V call is TRBV28, the J call TRBJ1-3; possible D gene TRBD1, 6 bases. Looked up from germline, CDR1 is MDHEN and CDR2 is SYDVKM. V was shortened by 6 bases and J by 1 base, with 7 bases between the two germline ends. This CDR3 spans 13 amino acids.

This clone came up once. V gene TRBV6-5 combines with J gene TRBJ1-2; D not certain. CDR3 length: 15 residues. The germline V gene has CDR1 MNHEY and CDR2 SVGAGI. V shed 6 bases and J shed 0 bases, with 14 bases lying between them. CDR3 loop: CASRPGGRANYGYTF. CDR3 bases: TGTGCCAGCAGGCCTGGCGGCCGAGCTAACTATGGCTACACCTTC.

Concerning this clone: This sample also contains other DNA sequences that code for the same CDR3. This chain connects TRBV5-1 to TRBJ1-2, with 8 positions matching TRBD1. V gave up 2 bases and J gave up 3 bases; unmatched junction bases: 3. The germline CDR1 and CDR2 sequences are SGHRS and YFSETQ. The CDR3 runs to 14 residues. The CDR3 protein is CASSFTGGDYGYTF. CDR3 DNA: TGCGCCAGCAGCTTCACAGGGGGTGACTATGGCTACACCTTC.

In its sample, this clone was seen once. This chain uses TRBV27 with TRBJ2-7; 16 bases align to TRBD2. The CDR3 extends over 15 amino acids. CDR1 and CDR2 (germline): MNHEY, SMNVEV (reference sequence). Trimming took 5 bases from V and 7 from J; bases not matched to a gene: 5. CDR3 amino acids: CASSPGTSGRGEQYV. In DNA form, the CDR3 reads TGTGCCAGCAGTCCCGGGACTAGCGGGAGGGGAGAGCAGTACGTC.

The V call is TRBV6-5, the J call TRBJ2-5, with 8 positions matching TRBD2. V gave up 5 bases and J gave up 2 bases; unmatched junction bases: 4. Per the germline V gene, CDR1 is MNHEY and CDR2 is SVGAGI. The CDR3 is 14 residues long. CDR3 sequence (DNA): TGTGCCAGCAGTAGACTAGCGTCTCAAGAGACCCAGTACTTC. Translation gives CASSRLASQETQYF.

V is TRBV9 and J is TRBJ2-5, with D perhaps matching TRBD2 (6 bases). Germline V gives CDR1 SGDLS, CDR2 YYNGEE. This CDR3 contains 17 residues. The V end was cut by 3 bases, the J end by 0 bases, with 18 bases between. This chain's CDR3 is CASSEWGAGSYQETQYF. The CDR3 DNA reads TGTGCCAGCAGCGAGTGGGGTGCGGGGTCGTACCAAGAGACCCAGTACTTC. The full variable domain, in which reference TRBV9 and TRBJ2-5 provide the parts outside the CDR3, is DSGVTQTPKHLITATGQRVTLRCSPRSGDLSVYWYQQSLDQGLQFLIQYYNGEERAKGNILERFSAQQFPDLHSELNLSSLELGDSALYFCASSEWGAGSYQETQYFGPGTRLLVL.

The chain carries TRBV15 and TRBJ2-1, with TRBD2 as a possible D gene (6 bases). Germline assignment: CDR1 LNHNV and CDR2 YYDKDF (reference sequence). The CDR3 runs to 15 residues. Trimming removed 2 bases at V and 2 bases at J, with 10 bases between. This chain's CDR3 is CATSRILAAYNEQFF. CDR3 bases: TGTGCCACCAGCAGAATACTAGCCGCCTACAATGAGCAGTTCTTC.

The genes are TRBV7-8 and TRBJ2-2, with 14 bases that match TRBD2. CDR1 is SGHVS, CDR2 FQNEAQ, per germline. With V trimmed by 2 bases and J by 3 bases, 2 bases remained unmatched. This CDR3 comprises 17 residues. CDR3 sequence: CASSLRTSGRYTGELFF. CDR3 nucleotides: TGTGCCAGCAGCTTAAGGACTAGCGGGAGGTACACCGGGGAGCTGTTTTTT.

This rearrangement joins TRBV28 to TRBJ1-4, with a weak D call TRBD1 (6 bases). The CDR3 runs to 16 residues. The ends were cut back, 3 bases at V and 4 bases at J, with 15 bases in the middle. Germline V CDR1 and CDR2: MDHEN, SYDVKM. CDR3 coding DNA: TGTGCCAGCAGTTTGGTGTACAGGGAACTTAATGAAAAACTGTTTTTT. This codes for CASSLVYRELNEKLFF.

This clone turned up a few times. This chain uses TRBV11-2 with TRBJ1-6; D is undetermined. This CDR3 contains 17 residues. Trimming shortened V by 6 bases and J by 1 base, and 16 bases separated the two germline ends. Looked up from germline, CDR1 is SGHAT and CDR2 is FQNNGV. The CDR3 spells CASRQGGGLSYNSPLHF. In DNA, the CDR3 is TGTGCCAGCAGACAAGGAGGCGGATTATCCTATAATTCACCCCTCCACTTT.

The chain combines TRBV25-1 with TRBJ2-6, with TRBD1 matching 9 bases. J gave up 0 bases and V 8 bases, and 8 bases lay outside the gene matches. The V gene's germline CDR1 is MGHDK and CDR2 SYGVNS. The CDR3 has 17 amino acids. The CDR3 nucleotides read TGTGCCAGCCGCCGGGGGACAGGGCTCTCTGGGGCCAACGTCCTGACTTTC. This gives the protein CASRRGTGLSGANVLTF. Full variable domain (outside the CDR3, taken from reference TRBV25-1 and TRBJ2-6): EADIYQTPRYLVIGTGKKITLECSQTMGHDKMYWYQQDPGMELHLIHYSYGVNSTEKGDLSSESTVSRIRTEHFPLTLESARPSHTSQYLCASRRGTGLSGANVLTFGAGSRLTVL.

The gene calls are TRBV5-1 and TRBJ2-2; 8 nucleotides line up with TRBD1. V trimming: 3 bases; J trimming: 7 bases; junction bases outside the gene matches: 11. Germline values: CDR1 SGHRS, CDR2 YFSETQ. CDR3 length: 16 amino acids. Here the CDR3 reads CASSSRTGSVGGELFF. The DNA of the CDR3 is TGCGCCAGCAGCTCACGGACAGGGAGTGTGGGCGGGGAGCTGTTTTTT. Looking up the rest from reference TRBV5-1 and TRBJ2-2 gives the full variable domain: KAGVTQTPRYLIKTRGQQVTLSCSPISGHRSVSWYQQTPGQGLQFLFEYFSETQRNKGNFPGRFSGRQFSNSRSEMNVSTLELGDSALYLCASSSRTGSVGGELFFGEGSRLTVL.

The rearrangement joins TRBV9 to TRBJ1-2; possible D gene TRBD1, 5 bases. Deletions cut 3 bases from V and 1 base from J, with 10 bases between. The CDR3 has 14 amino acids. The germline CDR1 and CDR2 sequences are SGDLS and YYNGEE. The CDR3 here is CASSAQGGNYGYTF. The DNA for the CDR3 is TGTGCCAGCAGCGCCCAGGGAGGTAACTATGGCTACACCTTC.

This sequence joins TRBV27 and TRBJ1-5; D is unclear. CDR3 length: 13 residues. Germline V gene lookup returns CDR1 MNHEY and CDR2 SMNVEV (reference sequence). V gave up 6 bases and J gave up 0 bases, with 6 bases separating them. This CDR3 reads CASRANSNQPQHF. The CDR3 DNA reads TGTGCCAGCAGAGCGAATAGCAATCAGCCCCAGCATTTT.

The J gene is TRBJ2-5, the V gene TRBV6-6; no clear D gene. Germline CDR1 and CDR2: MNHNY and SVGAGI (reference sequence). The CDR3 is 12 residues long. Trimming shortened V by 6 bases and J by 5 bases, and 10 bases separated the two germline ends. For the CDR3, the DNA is TGTGCCAGCAGCCCCTACGGGGAGACCCAGTACTTC. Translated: CASSPYGETQYF.

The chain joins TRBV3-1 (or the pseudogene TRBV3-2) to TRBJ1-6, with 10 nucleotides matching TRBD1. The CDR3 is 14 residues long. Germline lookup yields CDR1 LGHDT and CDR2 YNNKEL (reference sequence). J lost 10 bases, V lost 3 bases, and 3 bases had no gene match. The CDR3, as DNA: TGTGCCAGCAGCCACGGACAGGGGGACTCACCCCTCCACTTT. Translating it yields CASSHGQGDSPLHF.